This T cell receptor beta chain is drawn from a study of beta chain features in type 1 diabetes. Overall study findings and caveats: Moderate but significant shortening of TCRB CDR3s was recorded in all four CD4+ subsets from Type 1 diabetes patients.

Every isolated RNA sample was fully reverse transcribed, so sequencing captured expressed TCRB transcripts. Assay: immunoSEQ multiplex PCR; the TCRdb copy retains only in-frame clones and omits some. This sample has hundreds of thousands of clones, with around 15% found just once. The V and J ends lost 0 bases and 1 base respectively, with 5 bases between them. Germline assignment: CDR1 MNHEY and CDR2 SVGAGI. CDR3 length: 14 amino acids. This clone turned up a few times. Its antigen is not identified. The same CDR3 can be traced to other DNA sequences in this sample. The sample taken for sequencing was naive CD4+ T cells from blood. The V gene is TRBV6-5, the J gene TRBJ2-3; D ambiguous. This sequence was found in a man younger than 35 with type 1 diabetes. The CDR3: CASSYSSGTDTQYF. CDR3 in DNA: TGTGCCAGCAGTTACTCCTCAGGCACAGATACGCAGTATTTT.